Below, 10 T cell receptor beta chains from the same sample are listed, as sequenced in a study of T-cell memory formation after mild COVID-19. Using its own MiXCR run on the 5' RACE reads, TCRdb lists one record per CDR3 protein. Of 150,000 to 200,000 distinct CDR3 sequences listed, roughly 28% were seen once; the top ten hold 12%. The sample taken for sequencing was PBMCs or a T cell subset sorted from them (not recorded which). The receptors originated from an adult woman who had mild COVID-19 (a few samples of this study predate the infection). Cell type and time point are not known.

This clonotype was counted a few times. The genes are TRBV25-1 and TRBJ2-3, with 8 bases aligning to TRBD2. This CDR3 has 15 residues. Germline V lookup: CDR1 MGHDK, CDR2 SYGVNS. The junction had 3 bases not matched to a gene; V was cut back by 3 bases and J by 1 base. CDR3 sequence reads: CASSDLAGRTDTQYF. The CDR3 coding sequence is TGTGCCAGCAGTGATTTAGCGGGGCGCACAGATACGCAGTATTTT.

The J gene is TRBJ2-2, the V gene TRBV29-1; 13 nucleotides align to TRBD2. The CDR3 consists of 16 residues. V trimming: 6 bases; J trimming: 5 bases; junction bases outside the gene matches: 9. The germline V gene has CDR1 SQVTM and CDR2 ANQGSEA. Here the CDR3 DNA reads TGCAGCGTCCGAGGACTAGCGGGAGTAGGGACCGGGGAGCTGTTTTTT. This encodes CSVRGLAGVGTGELFF.

This clonotype has more than one count but fewer than ten. The chain couples TRBV5-1 to TRBJ1-1, with D unclear. The CDR3 runs 14 residues. V lost 0 bases to trimming and J lost 8 bases, with 14 bases between them. Germline V CDR1 and CDR2: SGHRS, YFSETQ. The CDR3 DNA sequence: TGCGCCAGCAGCTTGGTAGGAGCGGCGGCGGAAGCTTTCTTT. Translated: CASSLVGAAAEAFF.

The CDR3 loop reads CASSYGGQTYEQYF. The CDR3, as DNA: TGTGCCAGCAGTTACGGGGGACAGACCTACGAGCAGTACTTC. The V call is TRBV6-2 or TRBV6-3, the J call TRBJ2-7; 7 positions match TRBD1. V trimming: 2 bases; J trimming: 2 bases; junction bases outside the gene matches: 3. CDR3 length: 14 residues. Germline V lookup: CDR1 MNHEY, CDR2 SVGEGT.

The V and J genes are TRBV5-4 and TRBJ2-5, with D perhaps matching TRBD2 (5 bases). CDR3 length: 13 residues. The germline V and J ends were trimmed by 5 bases and 4 bases, with 12 bases remaining between them. Germline V gives CDR1 SGHNT, CDR2 YYREEE (reference sequence). The CDR3 is CASSMRGRETQYF. The CDR3 DNA follows: TGTGCCAGCAGTATGCGAGGGCGAGAGACCCAGTACTTC. Full variable domain (remainder filled in from reference TRBV5-4 and TRBJ2-5): ETGVTQSPTHLIKTRGQQVTLRCSSQSGHNTVSWYQQALGQGPQFIFQYYREEENGRGNFPPRFSGLQFPNYSSELNVNALELDDSALYLCASSMRGRETQYFGPGTRLLVL.

The chain combines TRBV24-1 with TRBJ2-3; 9 nucleotides agree with TRBD2. The CDR3 runs 14 residues. J lost 2 bases, V lost 7 bases, and 3 bases had no gene match. CDR1 is KGHDR and CDR2 is SFDVKD in the germline V gene. CDR3 loop: CATRTSGYTDTQYF. The CDR3 region has the DNA TGTGCCACCAGGACTAGCGGCTACACAGATACGCAGTATTTT.

The gene calls are TRBV20-1 and TRBJ2-1; 7 positions match TRBD2. The CDR3 contains 15 residues. Germline CDR1 reads DFQATT; CDR2 reads SNEGSKA (reference sequence). Trimming took 0 bases from V and 7 from J; bases not matched to a gene: 9. CDR3 in DNA: TGCAGTGCTAGAGATCTCGAGCGGGGTATGAATGAGCAGTTCTTC. Protein product: CSARDLERGMNEQFF.

This clonotype has more than one count but fewer than ten. The rearrangement joins TRBV6-2 or TRBV6-3 to TRBJ2-1, with TRBD2 matching over 12 bases. This CDR3 has 18 residues. Per the germline V gene, CDR1 is MNHEY and CDR2 is SVGEGT. V lost 4 bases and J lost 6; bases outside the gene matches: 13. CDR3 bases: TGTGCCAGCAGTTCGGCTAGCGGGAGGGTCTTAAGGGCCAATGAGCAGTTCTTC. Translation gives CASSSASGRVLRANEQFF.

This clonotype was picked up a small number of times. The chain employs TRBV5-1 and TRBJ2-2; possibly TRBD1 or TRBD2 for D (5 bases each). The V gene lost 4 bases and the J gene lost 7 bases, with 17 bases spanning the gap. This CDR3 region has 15 residues. Germline CDR1 is SGHRS and CDR2 is YFSETQ. CDR3 region: CASSPGWWGNGELFF. The CDR3 DNA reads as TGCGCCAGCAGCCCCGGGTGGTGGGGGAACGGGGAGCTGTTTTTT. Full variable domain (rest looked up from reference TRBV5-1 and TRBJ2-2): KAGVTQTPRYLIKTRGQQVTLSCSPISGHRSVSWYQQTPGQGLQFLFEYFSETQRNKGNFPGRFSGRQFSNSRSEMNVSTLELGDSALYLCASSPGWWGNGELFFGEGSRLTVL.

This clonotype was observed a few times. This chain links TRBV19 with TRBJ2-7; D gene unclear. CDR3 size: 14 residues. Germline V lookup: CDR1 LNHDA, CDR2 SQIVND (reference sequence). V was clipped by 2 bases and J by 7 bases, with 15 bases between them. The CDR3 loop reads CASSIHSEPTEQYF. The CDR3 DNA is TGTGCCAGTAGTATACACTCGGAGCCTACTGAGCAGTACTTC.